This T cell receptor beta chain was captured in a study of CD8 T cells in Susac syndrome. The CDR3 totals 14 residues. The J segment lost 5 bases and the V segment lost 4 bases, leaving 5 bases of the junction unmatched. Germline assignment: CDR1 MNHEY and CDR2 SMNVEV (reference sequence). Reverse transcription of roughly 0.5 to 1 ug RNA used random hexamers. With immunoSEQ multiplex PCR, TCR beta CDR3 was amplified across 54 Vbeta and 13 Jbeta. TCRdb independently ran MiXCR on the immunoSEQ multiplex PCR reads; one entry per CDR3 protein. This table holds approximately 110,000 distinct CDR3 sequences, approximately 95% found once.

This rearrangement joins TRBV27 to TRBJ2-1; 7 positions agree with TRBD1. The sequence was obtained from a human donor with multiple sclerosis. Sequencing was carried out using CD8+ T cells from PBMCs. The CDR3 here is CASSYRDSHNEQFF. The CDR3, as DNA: TGTGCCAGCAGTTATCGGGACAGCCACAATGAGCAGTTCTTC.